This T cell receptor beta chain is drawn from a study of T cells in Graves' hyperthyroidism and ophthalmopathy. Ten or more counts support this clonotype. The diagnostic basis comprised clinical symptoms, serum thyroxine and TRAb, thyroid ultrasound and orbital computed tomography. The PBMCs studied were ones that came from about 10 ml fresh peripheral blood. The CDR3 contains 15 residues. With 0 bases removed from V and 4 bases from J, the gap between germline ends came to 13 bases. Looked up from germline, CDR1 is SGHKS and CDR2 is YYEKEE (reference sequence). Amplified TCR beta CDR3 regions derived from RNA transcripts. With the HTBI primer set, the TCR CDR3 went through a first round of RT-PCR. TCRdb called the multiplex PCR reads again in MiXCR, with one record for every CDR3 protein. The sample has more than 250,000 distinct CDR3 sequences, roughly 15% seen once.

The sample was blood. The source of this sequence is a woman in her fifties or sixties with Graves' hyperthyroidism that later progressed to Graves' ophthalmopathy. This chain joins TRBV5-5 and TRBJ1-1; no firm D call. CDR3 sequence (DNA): TGTGCCAGCAGCTTGGGGCTGTCTTATGGCACTGAAGCTTTCTTT. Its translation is CASSLGLSYGTEAFF.